This T cell receptor beta chain was sequenced during a study of blood T cell repertoires in COVID-19. Study background: T cells, B-cell-depleted T cells, or PBMCs provided the cDNA or gDNA that served as material.

The assay was immunoSEQ multiplex PCR, and TCRdb's table has in-frame clones only and misses some. The sample carries around 270,000 clones, 80% to 90% recorded once. Those who participated ranged in age from about 18 to 95 years and resided in about two dozen US areas. Cohorts were determined from participant-reported clinical history. The study recruited exposed participants who had met a COVID-19 case within 2 weeks before entry. The sequence derives from a woman aged 40 to 50 who had been exposed to COVID-19. The specimen was PBMCs or T cells enriched from blood (not recorded which).

CDR3: CASSLTSSRHTDTQYF. CDR3 nucleotides: TGTGCCAGCAGCTTAACGAGTAGCCGTCATACAGATACGCAGTATTTT. The rearrangement joins TRBV7-3 to TRBJ2-3; D is ambiguous. The CDR3 has 16 residues. The germline CDR1 and CDR2 sequences are SGHTA and FQGTGA. V lost 0 bases and J lost 3, with 13 bases in between.